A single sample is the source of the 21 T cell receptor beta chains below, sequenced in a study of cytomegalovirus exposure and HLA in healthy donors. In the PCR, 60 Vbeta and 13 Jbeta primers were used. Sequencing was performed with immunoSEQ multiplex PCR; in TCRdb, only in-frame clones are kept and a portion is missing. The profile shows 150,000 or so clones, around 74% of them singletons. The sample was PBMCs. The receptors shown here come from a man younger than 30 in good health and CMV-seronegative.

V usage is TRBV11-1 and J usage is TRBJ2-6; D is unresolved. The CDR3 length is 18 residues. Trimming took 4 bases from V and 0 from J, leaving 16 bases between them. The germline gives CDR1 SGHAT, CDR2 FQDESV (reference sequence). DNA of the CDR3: TGTGCCAGCAGCTCCCTGGGCCAGGCCAACTCTGGGGCCAACGTCCTGACTTTC. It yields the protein CASSSLGQANSGANVLTF.

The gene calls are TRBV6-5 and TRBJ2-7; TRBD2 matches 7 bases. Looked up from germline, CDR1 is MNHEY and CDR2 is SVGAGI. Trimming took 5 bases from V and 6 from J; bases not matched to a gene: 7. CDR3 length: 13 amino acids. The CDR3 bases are TGTGCCAGCAGTCAAGGGACTATCGCCGAGCAGTACTTC. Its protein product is CASSQGTIAEQYF.

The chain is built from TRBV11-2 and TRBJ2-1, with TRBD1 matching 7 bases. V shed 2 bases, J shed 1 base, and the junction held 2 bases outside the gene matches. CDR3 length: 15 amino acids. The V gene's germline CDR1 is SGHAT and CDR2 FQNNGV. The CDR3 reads CASSLRQGSYNEQFF. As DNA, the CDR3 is TGTGCCAGCAGCTTAAGACAGGGTTCCTACAATGAGCAGTTCTTC.

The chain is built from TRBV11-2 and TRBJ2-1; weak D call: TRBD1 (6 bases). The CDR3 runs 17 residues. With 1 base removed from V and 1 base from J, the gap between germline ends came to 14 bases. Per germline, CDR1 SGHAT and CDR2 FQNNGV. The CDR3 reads CASSLVWGQASYNEQFF. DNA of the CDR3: TGTGCCAGCAGCTTAGTATGGGGGCAGGCGTCCTACAATGAGCAGTTCTTC.

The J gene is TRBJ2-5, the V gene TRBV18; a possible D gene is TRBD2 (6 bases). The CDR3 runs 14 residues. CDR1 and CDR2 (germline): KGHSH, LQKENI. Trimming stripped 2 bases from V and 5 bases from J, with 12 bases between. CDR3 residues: CASSPAGLRETQYF. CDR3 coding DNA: TGTGCCAGCTCACCAGCGGGGCTTCGGGAGACCCAGTACTTC.

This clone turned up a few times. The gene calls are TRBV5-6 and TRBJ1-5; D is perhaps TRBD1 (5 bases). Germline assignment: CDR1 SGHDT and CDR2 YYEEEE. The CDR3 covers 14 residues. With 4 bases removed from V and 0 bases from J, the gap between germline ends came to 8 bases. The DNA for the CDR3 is TGTGCCAGCAGCGGGGGGAATAGCAATCAGCCCCAGCATTTT. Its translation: CASSGGNSNQPQHF.

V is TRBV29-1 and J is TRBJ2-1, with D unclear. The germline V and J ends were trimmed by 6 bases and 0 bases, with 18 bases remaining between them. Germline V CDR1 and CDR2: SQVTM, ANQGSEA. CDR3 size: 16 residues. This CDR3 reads CSVVTNSHDSYNEQFF. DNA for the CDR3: TGCAGCGTCGTGACAAACTCACACGACTCCTACAATGAGCAGTTCTTC.

This chain's CDR3 is CASSPPTGWNTGELFF. As DNA, the CDR3 is TGTGCCAGCTCACCACCCACAGGGTGGAACACCGGGGAGCTGTTTTTT. This rearrangement joins TRBV18 to TRBJ2-2; the D gene is possibly TRBD1 (6 bases). Germline V gene sequence: CDR1 KGHSH, CDR2 LQKENI. V dropped 0 bases and J dropped 1 base, with 9 bases sitting between them. The CDR3 is made up of 16 amino acids.

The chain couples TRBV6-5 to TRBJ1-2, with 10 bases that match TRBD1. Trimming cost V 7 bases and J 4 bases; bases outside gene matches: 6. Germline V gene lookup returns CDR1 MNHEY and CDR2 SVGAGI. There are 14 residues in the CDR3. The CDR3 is CASIQGQGSYGYTF. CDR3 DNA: TGTGCCAGCATCCAGGGACAGGGGTCCTATGGCTACACCTTC.

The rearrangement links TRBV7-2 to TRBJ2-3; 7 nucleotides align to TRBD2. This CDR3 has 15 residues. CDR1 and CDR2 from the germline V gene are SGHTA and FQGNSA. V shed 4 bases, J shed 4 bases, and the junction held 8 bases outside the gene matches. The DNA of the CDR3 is TGTGCCAGCAGCTCAGGAGCGGGGTCCGCAGATACGCAGTATTTT. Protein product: CASSSGAGSADTQYF.

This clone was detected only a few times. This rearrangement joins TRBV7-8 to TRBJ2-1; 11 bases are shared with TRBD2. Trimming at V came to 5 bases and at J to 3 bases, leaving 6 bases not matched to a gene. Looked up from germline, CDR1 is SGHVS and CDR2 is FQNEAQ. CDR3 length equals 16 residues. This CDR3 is CASSTSSGGHYNEQFF. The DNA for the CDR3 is TGTGCCAGCAGCACGTCTAGCGGGGGGCACTACAATGAGCAGTTCTTC.

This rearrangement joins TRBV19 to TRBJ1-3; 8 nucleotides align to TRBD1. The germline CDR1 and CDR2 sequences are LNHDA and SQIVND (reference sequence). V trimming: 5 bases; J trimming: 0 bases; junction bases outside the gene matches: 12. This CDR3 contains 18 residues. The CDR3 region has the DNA TGTGCCAGTAGTGAGGACAGGGCACCCTCCAACTCTGGAAACACCATATATTTT. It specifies CASSEDRAPSNSGNTIYF.

CDR3 amino acids: CASSAPYSAGEQYF. The CDR3 DNA sequence: TGTGCCAGCAGCGCCCCGTATTCTGCGGGCGAGCAGTACTTC. This rearrangement joins TRBV2 to TRBJ2-7; D may be TRBD2 (5 bases). The germline V gene encodes CDR1 SNHLY and CDR2 FYNNEI. Trimming shortened V by 6 bases and J by 6 bases, and 18 bases separated the two germline ends. The CDR3 is made up of 14 amino acids.

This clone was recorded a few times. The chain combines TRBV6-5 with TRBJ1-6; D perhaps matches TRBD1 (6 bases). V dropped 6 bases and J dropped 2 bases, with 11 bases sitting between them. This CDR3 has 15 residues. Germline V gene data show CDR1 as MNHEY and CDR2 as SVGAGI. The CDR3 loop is CASSWDTTYNSPLHF. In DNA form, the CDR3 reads TGTGCCAGCAGCTGGGACACCACCTATAATTCACCCCTCCACTTT.

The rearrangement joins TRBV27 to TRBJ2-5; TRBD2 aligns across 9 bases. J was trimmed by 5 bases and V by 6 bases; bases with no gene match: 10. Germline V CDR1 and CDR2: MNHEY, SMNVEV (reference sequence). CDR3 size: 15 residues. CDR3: CASSRKSAGGETQYF. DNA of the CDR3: TGTGCCAGCAGCCGCAAATCGGCGGGGGGGGAGACCCAGTACTTC.

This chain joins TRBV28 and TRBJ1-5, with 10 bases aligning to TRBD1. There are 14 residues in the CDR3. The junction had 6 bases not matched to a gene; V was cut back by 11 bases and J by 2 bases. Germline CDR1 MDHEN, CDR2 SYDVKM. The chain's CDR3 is CAATGGLGNQPQHF. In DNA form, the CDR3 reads TGTGCCGCGACAGGGGGCTTAGGCAATCAGCCCCAGCATTTT.

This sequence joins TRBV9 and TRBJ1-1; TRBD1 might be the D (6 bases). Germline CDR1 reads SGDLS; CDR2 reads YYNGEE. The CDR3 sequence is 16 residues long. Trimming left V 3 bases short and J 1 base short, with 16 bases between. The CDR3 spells CASSAGAAHTNTEAFF. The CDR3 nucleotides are TGTGCCAGCAGCGCAGGGGCGGCACACACGAACACTGAAGCTTTCTTT.

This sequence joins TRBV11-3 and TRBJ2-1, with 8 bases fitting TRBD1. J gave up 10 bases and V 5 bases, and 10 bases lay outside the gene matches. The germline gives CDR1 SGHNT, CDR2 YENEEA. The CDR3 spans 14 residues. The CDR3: CASSRWGQVVEQFF. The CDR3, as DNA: TGTGCCAGCAGCAGATGGGGACAGGTAGTAGAGCAGTTCTTC.

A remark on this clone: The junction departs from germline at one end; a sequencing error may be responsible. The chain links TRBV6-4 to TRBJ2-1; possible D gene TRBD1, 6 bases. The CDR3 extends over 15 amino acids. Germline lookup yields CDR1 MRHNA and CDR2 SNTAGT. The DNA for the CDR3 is TGTGCCAGCAGTGACACGGACAGTACCTACAATGGGCAGTTCTTC. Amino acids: CASSDTDSTYNGQFF.

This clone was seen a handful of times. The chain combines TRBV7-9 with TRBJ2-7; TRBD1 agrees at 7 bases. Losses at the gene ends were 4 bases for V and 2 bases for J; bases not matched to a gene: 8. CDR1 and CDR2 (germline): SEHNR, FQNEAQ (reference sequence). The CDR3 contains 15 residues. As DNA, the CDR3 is TGTGCCAGCAGCTCCCCCGGGACAGCTACCTACGAGCAGTACTTC. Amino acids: CASSSPGTATYEQYF.

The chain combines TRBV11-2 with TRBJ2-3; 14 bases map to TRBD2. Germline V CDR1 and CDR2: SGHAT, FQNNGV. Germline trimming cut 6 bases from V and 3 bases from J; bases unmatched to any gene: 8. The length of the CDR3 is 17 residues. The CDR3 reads CASRLGLAGVITDTQYF. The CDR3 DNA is TGTGCCAGCAGATTGGGACTAGCGGGGGTTATTACAGATACGCAGTATTTT. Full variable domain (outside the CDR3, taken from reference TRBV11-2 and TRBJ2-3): EAGVAQSPRYKIIEKRQSVAFWCNPISGHATLYWYQQILGQGPKLLIQFQNNGVVDDSQLPKDRFSAERLKGVDSTLKIQPAKLEDSAVYLCASRLGLAGVITDTQYFGPGTRLTVL.